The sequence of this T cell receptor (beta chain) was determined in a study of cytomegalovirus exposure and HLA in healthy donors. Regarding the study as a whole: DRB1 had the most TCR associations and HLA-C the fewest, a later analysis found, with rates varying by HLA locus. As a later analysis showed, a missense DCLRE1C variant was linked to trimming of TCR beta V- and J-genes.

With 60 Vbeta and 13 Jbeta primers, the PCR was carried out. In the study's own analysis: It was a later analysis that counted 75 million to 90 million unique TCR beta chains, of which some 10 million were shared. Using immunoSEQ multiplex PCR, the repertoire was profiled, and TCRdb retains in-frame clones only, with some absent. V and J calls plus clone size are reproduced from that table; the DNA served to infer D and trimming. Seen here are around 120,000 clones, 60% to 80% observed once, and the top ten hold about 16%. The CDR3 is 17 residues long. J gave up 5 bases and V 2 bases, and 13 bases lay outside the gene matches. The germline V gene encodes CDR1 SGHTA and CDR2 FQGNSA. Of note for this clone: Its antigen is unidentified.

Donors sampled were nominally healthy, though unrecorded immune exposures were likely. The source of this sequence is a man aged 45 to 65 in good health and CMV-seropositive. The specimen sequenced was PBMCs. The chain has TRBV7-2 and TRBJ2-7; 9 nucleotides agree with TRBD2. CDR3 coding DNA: TGTGCCAGCAGCTTAACGGGAAGCGGGAGGAATGGCAACGAGCAGTACTTC. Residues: CASSLTGSGRNGNEQYF.